These 25 T cell receptor beta chains were all obtained from the same sample, sequenced in a study of blood T cell repertoires in COVID-19. Data came from immunoSEQ multiplex PCR; TCRdb stores just in-frame clones and leaves some out. The sample comprises more than 85,000 clones, about 85% of which are singletons, and about 5% rests with the top ten. What was sequenced was peripheral blood. These TCRs come from a human donor in a cohort sampled during active COVID-19.

This chain links TRBV19 with TRBJ2-5; D gene unclear. The CDR3 has 13 amino acids. The V gene's germline CDR1 is LNHDA and CDR2 SQIVND (reference sequence). Trimming removed 3 bases at V and 5 bases at J, with 10 bases between. The CDR3 protein is CASSMKRGETQYF. CDR3 nucleotide sequence: TGTGCCAGTAGTATGAAGCGTGGCGAGACCCAGTACTTC.

The rearrangement joins TRBV7-9 to TRBJ1-1; D is possibly TRBD1 (5 bases). The CDR3 is 14 residues long. V shed 4 bases and J shed 1 base, with 10 bases lying between them. Germline-derived CDR1 and CDR2 are SEHNR and FQNEAQ (reference sequence). The CDR3 nucleotides are TGTGCCAGCAGCTCCGGACACCCGAACACTGAAGCTTTCTTT. This gives the protein CASSSGHPNTEAFF. The whole variable domain, remainder taken from reference TRBV7-9 and TRBJ1-1, is DTGVSQNPRHKITKRGQNVTFRCDPISEHNRLYWYRQTLGQGPEFLTYFQNEAQLEKSRLLSDRFSAERPKGSFSTLEIQRTEQGDSAMYLCASSSGHPNTEAFFGQGTRLTVV.

The V call is TRBV6-5, the J call TRBJ1-4, with D perhaps TRBD1 (5 bases). The CDR3 contains 13 residues. The germline V and J ends were trimmed by 11 bases and 6 bases, with 16 bases remaining between them. Germline values: CDR1 MNHEY, CDR2 SVGAGI. The CDR3 DNA follows: TGTGCCTCTCGCCAGTGGGGGGATGAAAAACTGTTTTTT. It yields the protein CASRQWGDEKLFF.

This sequence joins TRBV3-1 (or the pseudogene TRBV3-2) and TRBJ2-3; D perhaps matches TRBD2 (6 bases). The germline V gene has CDR1 LGHDT and CDR2 YNNKEL (reference sequence). The CDR3 consists of 17 residues. Trimming left V 3 bases short and J 0 bases short, with 16 bases between. This chain's CDR3 is CASSHRWGTSSTDTQYF. The DNA of the CDR3 is TGTGCCAGCAGCCATAGGTGGGGGACTTCTAGCACAGATACGCAGTATTTT.

The chain is built from TRBV10-2 and TRBJ1-5; no definite D call. The CDR3 sequence is 12 residues long. V was trimmed by 4 bases and J by 4 bases, leaving 5 bases between them. The germline CDR1 and CDR2 sequences are WSHSY and SAAADI. As DNA, the CDR3 is TGCGCCAGCAGTGGTAATAATCAGCCCCAGCATTTT. Translation gives CASSGNNQPQHF.

A single count supports this clone. The CDR3 sequence: CAIRDYNTGELFF. The CDR3 region has the DNA TGTGCCATCAGGGACTATAACACCGGGGAGCTGTTTTTT. The chain couples TRBV10-3 to TRBJ2-2, with TRBD2 as a possible D gene (6 bases). Germline lookup yields CDR1 ENHRY and CDR2 SYGVKD. This CDR3 has 13 residues. Between the trimmed V and J ends, which lost 6 bases and 2 bases, there was a span of 7 bases.

This chain uses TRBV5-4 with TRBJ2-7; TRBD1 matches 7 bases. Germline V gene sequence: CDR1 SGHNT, CDR2 YYREEE (reference sequence). There are 13 residues in the CDR3. After removal of 3 bases from V and 2 bases from J, the junction contained 2 bases not matched to a gene. The CDR3 DNA reads as TGTGCCAGCAGCTACCAGGGGGCCTACGAGCAGTACTTC. Protein sequence: CASSYQGAYEQYF.

This chain joins TRBV24-1 and TRBJ2-2; 8 nucleotides agree with TRBD1. The junction had 10 bases not matched to a gene; V was cut back by 0 bases and J by 5 bases. CDR3 length: 18 amino acids. The germline gives CDR1 KGHDR, CDR2 SFDVKD. CDR3 sequence reads: CATSDLGADRASTGELFF. The DNA for the CDR3 is TGTGCCACCAGTGATTTGGGGGCGGACAGGGCATCAACCGGGGAGCTGTTTTTT.

V and J are TRBV3-1 (or the pseudogene TRBV3-2) and TRBJ2-1, with 11 positions matching TRBD2. This CDR3 region has 17 residues. Losses at the gene ends were 3 bases for V and 5 bases for J; bases not matched to a gene: 9. Germline CDR1 and CDR2: LGHDT and YNNKEL (reference sequence). In DNA form, the CDR3 reads TGTGCCAGCAGCCACCTAGCGGGGGGAATCCGGGACAATGAGCAGTTCTTC. This gives the protein CASSHLAGGIRDNEQFF.

The gene calls are TRBV5-1 and TRBJ2-7; 8 nucleotides match TRBD1. Germline trimming cut 2 bases from V and 3 bases from J; bases unmatched to any gene: 7. CDR1 is SGHRS, CDR2 YFSETQ, per germline. This CDR3 region has 15 residues. CDR3 bases: TGCGCCAGCAGCTTAGACGGGACAGGTAACTACGAGCAGTACTTC. Protein: CASSLDGTGNYEQYF.

The genes are TRBV27 and TRBJ2-7; 9 positions agree with TRBD1. V shed 5 bases and J 6 bases; nucleotides not matched to a gene: 2. There are 12 residues in the CDR3. Per germline, CDR1 MNHEY and CDR2 SMNVEV (reference sequence). CDR3 amino acids: CASSRDRAEQYF. In DNA, the CDR3 is TGTGCCAGCAGTCGGGACAGGGCCGAGCAGTACTTC.

This clone was picked up a small number of times. CDR3 loop: CASRELEAGGQPQHF. CDR3 bases: TGTGCCAGCAGAGAGTTAGAGGCAGGGGGTCAGCCCCAGCATTTT. The gene calls are TRBV6-4 and TRBJ1-5, with 7 nucleotides matching TRBD1. The CDR3 is 15 residues long. V lost 6 bases to trimming and J lost 6 bases; unmatched junction nucleotides: 11. Germline CDR1 is MRHNA and CDR2 is SNTAGT.

The table lists this clone with a few counts. This chain uses TRBV7-2 with TRBJ2-7, with unresolved D. The germline V and J ends were trimmed by 5 bases and 0 bases, with 11 bases remaining between them. The CDR3 sequence is 14 residues long. CDR1 and CDR2 (germline): SGHTA, FQGNSA. Written as DNA, the CDR3 is TGTGCCAGCAGCCACGCGACATCCTCCTACGAGCAGTACTTC. Its translation is CASSHATSSYEQYF.

The chain has TRBV19 and TRBJ2-7, with 11 bases lining up with TRBD2. Germline values: CDR1 LNHDA, CDR2 SQIVND (reference sequence). CDR3 length: 16 residues. V lost 6 bases, J lost 5 bases, and 12 bases stayed unmatched. The CDR3 sequence: CASRLSGTSGSHEQYF. For the CDR3, the DNA is TGTGCCAGTAGGTTATCCGGGACTAGCGGTTCCCACGAGCAGTACTTC.

There are a few counts of this clone. The J gene is TRBJ1-4, the V gene TRBV30; 8 bases align to TRBD1. Per the germline V gene, CDR1 is GTSNPN and CDR2 is SVGIG (reference sequence). V was clipped by 4 bases and J by 8 bases; unmatched bases: 9. The CDR3 runs to 14 residues. CDR3 sequence: CAWNRDRFLEKLFF. CDR3 coding DNA: TGTGCCTGGAACCGGGACAGGTTTCTGGAAAAACTGTTTTTT.

This sequence joins TRBV28 and TRBJ2-7; possible D gene TRBD1, 7 bases. Per germline, CDR1 MDHEN and CDR2 SYDVKM. Trimming shortened V by 5 bases and J by 1 base, and 15 bases separated the two germline ends. This CDR3 has 15 amino acids. CDR3 in amino acids: CASSQGGTQSYEQYF. The CDR3 DNA sequence: TGTGCCAGCAGTCAGGGGGGAACGCAATCCTACGAGCAGTACTTC.

The genes are TRBV18 and TRBJ2-1, with D tentatively TRBD2 (5 bases). This CDR3 region has 13 residues. V lost 3 bases, J lost 9 bases, and 12 bases lay in between. CDR1 is KGHSH and CDR2 is LQKENI in the germline V gene. CDR3 nucleotide sequence: TGTGCCAGCTCACCGGTACTAGTCAGTGAGCAGTTCTTC. Translation gives CASSPVLVSEQFF. Filled out from reference TRBV18 and TRBJ2-1, the complete variable domain reads NAGVMQNPRHLVRRRGQEARLRCSPMKGHSHVYWYRQLPEEGLKFMVYLQKENIIDESGMPKERFSAEFPKEGPSILRIQQVVRGDSAAYFCASSPVLVSEQFFGPGTRLTVL.

This clone showed up just once. The V and J genes are TRBV7-2 and TRBJ1-4, with no clear D. Germline CDR1 reads SGHTA; CDR2 reads FQGNSA. Trimming removed 5 bases at V and 1 base at J, with 8 bases between. This CDR3 is built from 14 residues. CDR3 sequence reads: CASSRTVTNEKLFF. CDR3 coding DNA: TGTGCCAGCAGCCGTACAGTAACTAATGAAAAACTGTTTTTT.

The table lists this clone with a count of one. The chain links TRBV27 to TRBJ1-2; possible D gene TRBD1, 5 bases. Germline CDR1 is MNHEY and CDR2 is SMNVEV (reference sequence). This CDR3 has 15 residues. The V end lost 5 bases, the J end lost 8 bases, and 21 bases lay between the germline ends. CDR3 sequence reads: CASSTRAFGGKGYTF. The DNA for the CDR3 is TGTGCCAGCAGTACCCGGGCCTTCGGGGGGAAAGGCTACACCTTC.

This clone occurred once. V usage is TRBV10-2 and J usage is TRBJ2-7, with 8 bases lining up with TRBD2. The germline V gene encodes CDR1 WSHSY and CDR2 SAAADI. The CDR3 has 15 residues. V dropped 3 bases and J dropped 4; count of bases not matched to a gene: 8. The CDR3 loop is CASSDYQRGPYEQYF. In DNA form, the CDR3 reads TGCGCCAGCAGTGATTACCAGCGGGGGCCGTACGAGCAGTACTTC.

The chain uses TRBV5-4 and TRBJ2-2; 12 nucleotides align to TRBD2. The trim removed 4 bases at V and 5 bases at J, leaving 6 bases unmatched. Per the germline V gene, CDR1 is SGHNT and CDR2 is YYREEE (reference sequence). The CDR3 extends over 16 amino acids. The CDR3 region has the DNA TGTGCCAGCAGCGCCCGACTAGCGGGAGCTACCGGGGAGCTGTTTTTT. Amino acids: CASSARLAGATGELFF.

The rearrangement joins TRBV9 to TRBJ2-3; D gene unclear. Trimming took off 1 base at V and 4 bases at J, with 10 bases between the two ends. The CDR3 totals 14 residues. Germline V lookup: CDR1 SGDLS, CDR2 YYNGEE. The DNA of the CDR3 is TGTGCCAGCAGCGTATCTAGATCGGCAGATACGCAGTATTTT. Translated: CASSVSRSADTQYF. The whole variable domain, filled in from reference TRBV9 and TRBJ2-3, reads DSGVTQTPKHLITATGQRVTLRCSPRSGDLSVYWYQQSLDQGLQFLIQYYNGEERAKGNILERFSAQQFPDLHSELNLSSLELGDSALYFCASSVSRSADTQYFGPGTRLTVL.

This clone was detected only a few times. The V and J genes are TRBV30 and TRBJ2-3; 13 bases line up with TRBD2. Looked up from germline, CDR1 is GTSNPN and CDR2 is SVGIG (reference sequence). There are 17 residues in the CDR3. With 1 base clipped from V and 4 bases from J, the junction kept 8 bases outside the gene matches. The CDR3 region is CAWSAWTSGSVSDTQYF. The CDR3 nucleotides read TGTGCCTGGAGTGCCTGGACTAGCGGGAGTGTGTCAGATACGCAGTATTTT.

This clone was counted a single time. The CDR3 nucleotides are TGTGCCAGTAGTCGAGGGGGTAACGGGGAGCTGTTTTTT. Its translation: CASSRGGNGELFF. The gene calls are TRBV19 and TRBJ2-2; tentative D call: TRBD1 (6 bases). V gave up 5 bases and J gave up 7 bases, with 11 bases separating them. CDR3 length equals 13 residues. Germline loops: CDR1 LNHDA, CDR2 SQIVND (reference sequence).

The chain couples TRBV3-1 (or the pseudogene TRBV3-2) to TRBJ2-7, with 10 bases aligning to TRBD2. V lost 3 bases and J lost 8; bases outside the gene matches: 10. Germline V gives CDR1 LGHDT, CDR2 YNNKEL (reference sequence). This CDR3 is built from 15 residues. The CDR3 DNA sequence: TGTGCCAGCAGCCAGGGAGCTAGCGGGAGCTCCAAGCAGTACTTC. It encodes CASSQGASGSSKQYF.